The source of this T cell receptor beta chain is a study of blood T cell repertoires in COVID-19. Across the whole study: There were acute and convalescent COVID-19 samples, and they came from the United States, Italy and Spain. T cells, B-cell-depleted T cells, or PBMCs supplied cDNA or gDNA.

Original methodology: Estimation of nucleated cell counts relied on the amplification of reference gene primers. Here immunoSEQ multiplex PCR was the method, and the copy in TCRdb shows in-frame clones only, minus some. V and J calls plus clone size are reproduced from that table; the DNA served to infer D and trimming. The sample shows over 70,000 clones, roughly 88% of them seen only once. Germline V lookup: CDR1 LNHDA, CDR2 SQIVND (reference sequence). This CDR3 has 16 amino acids. V shed 1 base and J shed 1 base, with 11 bases lying between them. This chain uses TRBV19 with TRBJ1-5; no firm D call. This sequence originates from a man aged 18-30 years with COVID-19, enrolled during active disease. The sequenced material came from peripheral blood. The CDR3 reads CASSIVGGRSNQPQHF. As DNA, the CDR3 is TGTGCCAGTAGTATAGTGGGAGGGAGGAGCAATCAGCCCCAGCATTTT.